A single sample gave rise to the 14 T cell receptor beta chains below, sequenced in a study of monozygotic twins with inflammatory bowel disease. Following a re-call of the 5' RACE reads, TCRdb has one entry per CDR3 protein and lacks DNA. The listing records hundreds of thousands of distinct CDR3 sequences. The sample consisted of blood. The receptors stem from a human donor with ulcerative colitis or Crohn's disease, or a healthy co-twin of an affected twin (not recorded which).

The chain has TRBV27 and TRBJ1-6; absent DNA, TCRdb's TRBD1 call cannot be checked. Germline CDR1 MNHEY, CDR2 SMNVEV (reference sequence). The CDR3 length is 14 residues. The CDR3 spells CASSSARTASPLHF.

The chain couples TRBV11-2 to TRBJ2-3; no DNA is available, so the TRBD2 call from TCRdb remains unchecked. There are 17 residues in the CDR3. Germline V CDR1 and CDR2: SGHAT, FQNNGV. CDR3 sequence: CASSLLWAGGPTDTQYF. The full variable domain, with the rest looked up from reference TRBV11-2 and TRBJ2-3, is EAGVAQSPRYKIIEKRQSVAFWCNPISGHATLYWYQQILGQGPKLLIQFQNNGVVDDSQLPKDRFSAERLKGVDSTLKIQPAKLEDSAVYLCASSLLWAGGPTDTQYFGPGTRLTVL.

CDR3 in amino acids: CASSLAQGTYEQYF. V usage is TRBV5-1 and J usage is TRBJ2-7. The V gene's germline CDR1 is SGHRS and CDR2 YFSETQ. The CDR3 has 14 residues.

The V call is TRBV12-3 or TRBV12-4, the J call TRBJ1-3. The CDR3 has 11 residues. CDR3 amino acids: CASSLGNTIYF.

The gene calls are TRBV5-1 and TRBJ2-2; as DNA is missing, the TRBD1 call by TCRdb cannot be tested. The CDR3 length is 14 residues. In germline, CDR1 is SGHRS, CDR2 YFSETQ. The CDR3 region is CASSLFRASGELFF.

The rearrangement joins TRBV19 to TRBJ2-6. The CDR3 is made up of 13 amino acids. Germline-derived CDR1 and CDR2 are LNHDA and SQIVND (reference sequence). The CDR3 is CASTELGANVLTF.

The chain joins TRBV12-5 to TRBJ1-5; the TCRdb D gene call, TRBD1, has no DNA to confirm it. The germline V gene has CDR1 LGHNT and CDR2 FRNRAP. The length of the CDR3 is 14 residues. CDR3 residues: CASGYLGGNQPQHF.

The chain carries TRBV5-5 and TRBJ2-5; TCRdb indicates TRBD1, and absent DNA this call remains unverified. CDR1 and CDR2 (germline): SGHKS, YYEKEE (reference sequence). This CDR3 is 15 amino acids long. The CDR3 sequence: CASSHGQGRRETQYF.

CDR3 loop: CAISESTGWGQFF. The rearrangement links TRBV10-3 to TRBJ2-1. This CDR3 is built from 13 residues. The V gene's germline CDR1 is ENHRY and CDR2 SYGVKD.

V gene TRBV12-3 or TRBV12-4 combines with J gene TRBJ2-5; TCRdb proposes TRBD2, but this gene call is untestable without DNA. This CDR3 spans 17 amino acids. The CDR3 reads CASSPRLAGGYVETQYF.

CDR3 sequence reads: CASSRDLLGTYEQYF. V and J are TRBV4-1 and TRBJ2-7; TCRdb lists TRBD1, though no DNA is available to test this call. Germline CDR1 is MGHRA and CDR2 is YSYEKL. The CDR3 totals 15 residues.

V gene TRBV19 combines with J gene TRBJ2-1. The CDR3 has 13 residues. Per the germline V gene, CDR1 is LNHDA and CDR2 is SQIVND (reference sequence). CDR3 sequence reads: CASSRRVDNEQFF.

The CDR3 is CSVGVEAGGVNEQFF. The chain combines TRBV29-1 with TRBJ2-1; TCRdb lists TRBD2, though no DNA is available to test this call. Germline V gives CDR1 SQVTM, CDR2 ANQGSEA. This CDR3 has 15 residues.

V is TRBV27 and J is TRBJ2-7; the TCRdb D gene call, TRBD2, has no DNA to confirm it. The CDR3 is made up of 17 amino acids. Germline V CDR1 and CDR2: MNHEY, SMNVEV (reference sequence). The CDR3: CASSLRAVGVGAYEQYF.